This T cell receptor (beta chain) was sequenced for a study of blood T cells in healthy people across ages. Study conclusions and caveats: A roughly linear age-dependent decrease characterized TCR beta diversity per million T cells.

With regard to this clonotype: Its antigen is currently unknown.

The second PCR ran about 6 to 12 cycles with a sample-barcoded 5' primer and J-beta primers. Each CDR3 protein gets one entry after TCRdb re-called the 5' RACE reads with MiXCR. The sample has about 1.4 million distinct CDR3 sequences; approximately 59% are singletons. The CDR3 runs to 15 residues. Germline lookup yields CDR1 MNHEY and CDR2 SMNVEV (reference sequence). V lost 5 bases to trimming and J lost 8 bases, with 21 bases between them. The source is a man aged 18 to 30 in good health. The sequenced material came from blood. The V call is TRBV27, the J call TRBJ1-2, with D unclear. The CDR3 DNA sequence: TGTGCCAGCAGTCCCACCGTTGGCTCCCCGGGAGGCTACACCTTC. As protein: CASSPTVGSPGGYTF.